The entry below gives a single T cell receptor beta chain sequence along with its context. Its antigen remains unidentified. Looked up from germline, CDR1 is SGHNT and CDR2 is YENEEA. The V end was cut by 5 bases, the J end by 6 bases, with 13 bases between. The CDR3 has 13 residues. Four PCR rounds used nested alpha and beta constant region primers plus the SP2 primer. TCRdb itself ran the UMI-ligation and nested PCR reads through MiXCR, one entry per CDR3 protein. The sample lists more than 30,000 distinct CDR3 sequences, around 10% seen once, with roughly 3.9% in the top ten. This sample is drawn from a study of naive and memory T cell subsets. General study points: TCR transcript changes with activation or differentiation may affect this RNA method.

Treatment specified: skin biopsy from PPD injection site in Mantoux-positive individual. The library had UMIs added by 3' ligation of an oligonucleotide to TCR cDNA. Cells were not sorted; total RNA input targeted roughly 1 to 1,100 ng. The TCR originated in an adult in good health. The genes are TRBV11-3 and TRBJ1-2; D is perhaps TRBD1 (5 bases). This material consisted of skin, taken from a tuberculin skin test site. In DNA form, the CDR3 reads TGTGCCAGCAGCCCCCGTGAGACAGATGGCTACACCTTC. The encoded protein is CASSPRETDGYTF. Filled out from reference TRBV11-3 and TRBJ1-2, the complete variable domain reads EAGVVQSPRYKIIEKKQPVAFWCNPISGHNTLYWYLQNLGQGPELLIRYENEEAVDDSQLPKDRFSAERLKGVDSTLKIQPAELGDSAVYLCASSPRETDGYTFGSGTRLTVV.